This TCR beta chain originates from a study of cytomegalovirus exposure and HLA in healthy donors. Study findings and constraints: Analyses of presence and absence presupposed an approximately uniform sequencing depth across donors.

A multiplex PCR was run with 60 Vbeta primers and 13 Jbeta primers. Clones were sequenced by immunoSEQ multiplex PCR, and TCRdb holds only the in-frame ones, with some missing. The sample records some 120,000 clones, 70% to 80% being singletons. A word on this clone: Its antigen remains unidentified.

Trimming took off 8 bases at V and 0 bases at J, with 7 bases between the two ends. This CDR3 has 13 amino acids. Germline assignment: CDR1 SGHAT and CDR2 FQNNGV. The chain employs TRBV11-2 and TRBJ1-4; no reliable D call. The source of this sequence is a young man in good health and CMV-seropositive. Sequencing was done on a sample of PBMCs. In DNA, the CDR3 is TGTGCCAGCGGCAGGACAACTAATGAAAAACTGTTTTTT. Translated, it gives CASGRTTNEKLFF.